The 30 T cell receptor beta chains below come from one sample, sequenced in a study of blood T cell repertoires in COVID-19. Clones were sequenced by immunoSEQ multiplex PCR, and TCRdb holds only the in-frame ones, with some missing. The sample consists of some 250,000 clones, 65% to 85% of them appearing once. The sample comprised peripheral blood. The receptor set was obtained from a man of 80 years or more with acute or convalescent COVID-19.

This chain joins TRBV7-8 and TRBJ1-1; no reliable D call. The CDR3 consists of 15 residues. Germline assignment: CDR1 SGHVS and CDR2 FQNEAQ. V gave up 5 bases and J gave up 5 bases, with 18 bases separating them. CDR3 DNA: TGTGCCAGCAGCCCATCCATGACCGAGCGTACTGAAGCTTTCTTT. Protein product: CASSPSMTERTEAFF.

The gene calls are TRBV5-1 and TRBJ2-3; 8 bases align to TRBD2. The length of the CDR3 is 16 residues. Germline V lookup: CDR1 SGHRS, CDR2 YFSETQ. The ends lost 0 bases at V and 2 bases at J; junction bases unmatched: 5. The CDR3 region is CASSLVVSGTTDTQYF. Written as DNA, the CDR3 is TGCGCCAGCAGCTTGGTAGTTAGCGGGACCACAGATACGCAGTATTTT.

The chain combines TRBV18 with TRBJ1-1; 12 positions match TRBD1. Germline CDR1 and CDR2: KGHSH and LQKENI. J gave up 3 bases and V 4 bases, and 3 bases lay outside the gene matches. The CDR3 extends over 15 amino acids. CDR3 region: CASSQGQGADTEAFF. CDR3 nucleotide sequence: TGTGCCAGCTCACAGGGACAGGGGGCGGACACTGAAGCTTTCTTT.

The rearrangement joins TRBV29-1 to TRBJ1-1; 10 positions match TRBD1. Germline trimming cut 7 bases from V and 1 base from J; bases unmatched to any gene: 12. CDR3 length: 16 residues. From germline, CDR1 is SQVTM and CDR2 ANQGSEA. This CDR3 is CSAVGTGVFPNTEAFF. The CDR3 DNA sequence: TGCAGCGCCGTCGGGACAGGGGTTTTTCCGAACACTGAAGCTTTCTTT.

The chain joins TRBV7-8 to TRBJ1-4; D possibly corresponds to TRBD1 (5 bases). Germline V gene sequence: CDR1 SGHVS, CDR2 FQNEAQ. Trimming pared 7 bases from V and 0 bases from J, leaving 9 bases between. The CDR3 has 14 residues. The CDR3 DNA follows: TGTGCCAGCACCACGACAGCAACTAATGAAAAACTGTTTTTT. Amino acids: CASTTTATNEKLFF.

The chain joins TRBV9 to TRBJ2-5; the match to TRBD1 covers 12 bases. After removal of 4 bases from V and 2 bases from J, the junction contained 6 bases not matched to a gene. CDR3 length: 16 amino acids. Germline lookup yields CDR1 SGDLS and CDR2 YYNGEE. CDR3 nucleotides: TGTGCCAGCAGCCCTCGGGACAGGGGGCCTCAAGAGACCCAGTACTTC. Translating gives CASSPRDRGPQETQYF.

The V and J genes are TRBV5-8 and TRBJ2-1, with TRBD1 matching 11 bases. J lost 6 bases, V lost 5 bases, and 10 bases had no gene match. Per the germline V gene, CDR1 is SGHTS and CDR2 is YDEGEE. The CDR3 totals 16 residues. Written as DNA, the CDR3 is TGTGCCAGCAGGGACAGGGGGCTACGATATACCAATGAGCAGTTCTTC. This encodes CASRDRGLRYTNEQFF.

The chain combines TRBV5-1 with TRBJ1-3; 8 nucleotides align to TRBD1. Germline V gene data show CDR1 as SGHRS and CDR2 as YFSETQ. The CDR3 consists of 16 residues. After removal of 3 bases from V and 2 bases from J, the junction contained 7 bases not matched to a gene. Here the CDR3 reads CASSSGGLSPGNTIYF. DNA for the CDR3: TGCGCCAGCAGCTCAGGGGGCTTGAGCCCTGGAAACACCATATATTTT.

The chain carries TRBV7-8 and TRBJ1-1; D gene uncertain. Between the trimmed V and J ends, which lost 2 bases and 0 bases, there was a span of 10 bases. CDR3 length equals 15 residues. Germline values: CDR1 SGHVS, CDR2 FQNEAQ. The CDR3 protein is CASSLRDTVNTEAFF. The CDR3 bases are TGTGCCAGCAGCTTACGAGACACCGTGAACACTGAAGCTTTCTTT.

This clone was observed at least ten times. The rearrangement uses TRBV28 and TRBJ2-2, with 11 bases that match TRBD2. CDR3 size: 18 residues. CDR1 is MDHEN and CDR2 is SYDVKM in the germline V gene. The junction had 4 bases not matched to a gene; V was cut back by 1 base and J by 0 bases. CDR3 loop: CASSLLGSGGANTGELFF. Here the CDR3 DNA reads TGTGCCAGCAGTTTATTGGGTAGCGGGGGGGCGAACACCGGGGAGCTGTTTTTT.

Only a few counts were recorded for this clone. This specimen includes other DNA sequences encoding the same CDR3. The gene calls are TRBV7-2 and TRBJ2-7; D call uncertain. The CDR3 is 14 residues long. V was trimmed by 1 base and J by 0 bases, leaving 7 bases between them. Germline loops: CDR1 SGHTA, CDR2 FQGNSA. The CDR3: CASSLVVSSYEQYF. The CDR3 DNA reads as TGTGCCAGCAGCTTAGTCGTCAGCTCCTACGAGCAGTACTTC.

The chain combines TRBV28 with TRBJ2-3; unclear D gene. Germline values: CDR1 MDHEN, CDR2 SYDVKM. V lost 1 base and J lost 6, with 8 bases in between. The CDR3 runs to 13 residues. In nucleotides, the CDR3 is TGTGCCAGCAGTTTATTGGTCAGGGATACGCAGTATTTT. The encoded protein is CASSLLVRDTQYF.

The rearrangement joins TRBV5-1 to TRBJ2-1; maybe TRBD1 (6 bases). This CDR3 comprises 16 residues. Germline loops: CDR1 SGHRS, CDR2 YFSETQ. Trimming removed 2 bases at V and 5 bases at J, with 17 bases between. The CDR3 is CASSFQQGIMDNEQFF. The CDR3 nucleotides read TGCGCCAGCAGCTTCCAGCAGGGGATCATGGACAATGAGCAGTTCTTC. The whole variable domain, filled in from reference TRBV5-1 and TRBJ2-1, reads KAGVTQTPRYLIKTRGQQVTLSCSPISGHRSVSWYQQTPGQGLQFLFEYFSETQRNKGNFPGRFSGRQFSNSRSEMNVSTLELGDSALYLCASSFQQGIMDNEQFFGPGTRLTVL.

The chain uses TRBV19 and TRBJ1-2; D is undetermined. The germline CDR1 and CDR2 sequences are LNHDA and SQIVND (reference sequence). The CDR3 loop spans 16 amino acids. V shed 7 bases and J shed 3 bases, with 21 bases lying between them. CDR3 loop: CASTPGSGDTYYGYTF. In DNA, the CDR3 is TGTGCCAGTACCCCTGGATCCGGGGATACCTACTATGGCTACACCTTC.

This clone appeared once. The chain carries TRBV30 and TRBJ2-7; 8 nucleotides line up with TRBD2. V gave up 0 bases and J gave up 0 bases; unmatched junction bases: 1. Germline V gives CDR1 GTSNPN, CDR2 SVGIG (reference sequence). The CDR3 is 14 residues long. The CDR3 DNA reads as TGTGCCTGGAGTGTAACTAGCGGCTCCTACGAGCAGTACTTC. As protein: CAWSVTSGSYEQYF.

CDR3 protein: CASSISGLGEQFF. The CDR3 DNA reads as TGTGCCAGTAGTATAAGTGGTCTCGGTGAGCAGTTCTTC. This sequence joins TRBV19 and TRBJ2-1, with D unresolved. The CDR3 length is 13 residues. Germline CDR1 LNHDA, CDR2 SQIVND (reference sequence). The V and J ends lost 2 bases and 9 bases respectively, with 11 bases between them.

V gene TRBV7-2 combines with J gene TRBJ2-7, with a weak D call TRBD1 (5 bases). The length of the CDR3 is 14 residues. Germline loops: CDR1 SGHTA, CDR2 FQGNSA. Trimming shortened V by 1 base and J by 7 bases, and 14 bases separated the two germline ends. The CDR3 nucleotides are TGTGCCAGCAGCTTAGGACGGGCAGGGCTTGAGCAGTACTTC. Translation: CASSLGRAGLEQYF. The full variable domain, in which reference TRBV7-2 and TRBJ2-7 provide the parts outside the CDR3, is GAGVSQSPSNKVTEKGKDVELRCDPISGHTALYWYRQSLGQGLEFLIYFQGNSAPDKSGLPSDRFSAERTGGSVSTLTIQRTQQEDSAVYLCASSLGRAGLEQYFGPGTRLTVT.

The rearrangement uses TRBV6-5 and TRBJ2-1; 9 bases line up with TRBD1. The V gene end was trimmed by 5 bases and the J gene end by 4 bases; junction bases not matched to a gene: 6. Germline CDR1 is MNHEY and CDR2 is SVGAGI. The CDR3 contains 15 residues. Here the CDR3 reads CASSQGTGSYNEQFF. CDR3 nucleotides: TGTGCCAGCAGTCAGGGGACAGGGAGTTACAATGAGCAGTTCTTC.

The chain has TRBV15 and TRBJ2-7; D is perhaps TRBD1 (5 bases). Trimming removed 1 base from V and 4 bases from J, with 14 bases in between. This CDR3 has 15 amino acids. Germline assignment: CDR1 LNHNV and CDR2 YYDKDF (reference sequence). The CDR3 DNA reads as TGTGCCACCAGCAGAGTAGCAGGGCAAGGGTACGAGCAGTACTTC. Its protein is CATSRVAGQGYEQYF.

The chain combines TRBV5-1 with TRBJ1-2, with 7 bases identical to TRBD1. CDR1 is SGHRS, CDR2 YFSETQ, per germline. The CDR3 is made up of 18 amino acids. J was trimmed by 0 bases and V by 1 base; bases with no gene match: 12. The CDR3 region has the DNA TGCGCCAGCAGCTTGACCCGGACAGGTTGGAATCCTAACTATGGCTACACCTTC. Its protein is CASSLTRTGWNPNYGYTF.

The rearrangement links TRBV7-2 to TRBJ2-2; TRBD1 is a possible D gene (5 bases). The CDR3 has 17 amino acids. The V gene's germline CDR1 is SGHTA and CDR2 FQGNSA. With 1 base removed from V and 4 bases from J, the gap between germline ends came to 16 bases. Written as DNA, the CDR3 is TGTGCCAGCAGCTTAGATATTGTGGGGCTTAGCACCGGGGAGCTGTTTTTT. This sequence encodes CASSLDIVGLSTGELFF.

The CDR3: CASSPEYEQYF. The DNA of the CDR3 is TGTGCCAGCTCACCAGAGTACGAGCAGTACTTC. The J gene is TRBJ2-7, the V gene TRBV18; unclear D gene. V lost 2 bases, J lost 4 bases, and 3 bases lay in between. Germline V gene data show CDR1 as KGHSH and CDR2 as LQKENI. The CDR3 contains 11 residues. The full variable domain, its missing parts supplied by reference TRBV18 and TRBJ2-7, is NAGVMQNPRHLVRRRGQEARLRCSPMKGHSHVYWYRQLPEEGLKFMVYLQKENIIDESGMPKERFSAEFPKEGPSILRIQQVVRGDSAAYFCASSPEYEQYFGPGTRLTVT.

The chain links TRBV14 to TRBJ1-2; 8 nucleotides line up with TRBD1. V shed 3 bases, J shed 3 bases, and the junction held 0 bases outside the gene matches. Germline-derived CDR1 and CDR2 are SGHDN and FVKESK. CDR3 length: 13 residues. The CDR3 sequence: CASSQTGDYGYTF. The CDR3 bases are TGTGCCAGCAGCCAGACAGGGGACTATGGCTACACCTTC.

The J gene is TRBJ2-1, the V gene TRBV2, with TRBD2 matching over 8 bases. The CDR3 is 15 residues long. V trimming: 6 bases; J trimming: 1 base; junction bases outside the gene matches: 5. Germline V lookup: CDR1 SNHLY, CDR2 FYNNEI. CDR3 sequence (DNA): TGTGCCAGCAGGCCGGGACTAGAATCCTACAATGAGCAGTTCTTC. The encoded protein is CASRPGLESYNEQFF. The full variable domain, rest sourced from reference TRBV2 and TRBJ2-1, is EPEVTQTPSHQVTQMGQEVILRCVPISNHLYFYWYRQILGQKVEFLVSFYNNEISEKSEIFDDQFSVERPDGSNFTLKIRSTKLEDSAMYFCASRPGLESYNEQFFGPGTRLTVL.

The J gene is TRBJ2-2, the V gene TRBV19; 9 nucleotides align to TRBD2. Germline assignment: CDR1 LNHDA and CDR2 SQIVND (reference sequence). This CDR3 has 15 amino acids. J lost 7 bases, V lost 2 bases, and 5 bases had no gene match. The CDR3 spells CASSILAGNSGELFF. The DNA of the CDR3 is TGTGCCAGTAGTATACTAGCGGGAAATAGCGGGGAGCTGTTTTTT.

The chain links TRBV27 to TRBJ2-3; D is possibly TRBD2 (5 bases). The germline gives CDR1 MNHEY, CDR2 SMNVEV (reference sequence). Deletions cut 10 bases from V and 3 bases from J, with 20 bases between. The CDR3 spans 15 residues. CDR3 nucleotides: TGTGCCACCTGCGTCCGGGGTGTACTAACAGATACGCAGTATTTT. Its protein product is CATCVRGVLTDTQYF.

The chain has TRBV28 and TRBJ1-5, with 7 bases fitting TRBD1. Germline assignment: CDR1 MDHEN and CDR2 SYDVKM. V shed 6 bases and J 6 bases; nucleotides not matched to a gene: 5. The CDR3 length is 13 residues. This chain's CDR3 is CASSRGSSQPQHF. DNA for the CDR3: TGTGCCAGCAGCAGGGGGAGTAGTCAGCCCCAGCATTTT.

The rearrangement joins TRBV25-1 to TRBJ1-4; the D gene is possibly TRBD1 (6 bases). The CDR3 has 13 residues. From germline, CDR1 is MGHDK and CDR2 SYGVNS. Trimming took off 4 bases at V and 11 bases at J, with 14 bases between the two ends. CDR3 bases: TGTGCCAGCAGTGCGGAGGACAGTTTGAAACTGTTTTTT. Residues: CASSAEDSLKLFF.

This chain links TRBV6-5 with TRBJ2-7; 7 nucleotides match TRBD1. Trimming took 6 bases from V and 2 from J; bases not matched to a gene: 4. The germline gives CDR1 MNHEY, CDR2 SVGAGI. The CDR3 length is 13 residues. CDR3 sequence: CASRTGQTYEQYF. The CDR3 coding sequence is TGTGCCAGCAGGACAGGGCAAACCTACGAGCAGTACTTC.

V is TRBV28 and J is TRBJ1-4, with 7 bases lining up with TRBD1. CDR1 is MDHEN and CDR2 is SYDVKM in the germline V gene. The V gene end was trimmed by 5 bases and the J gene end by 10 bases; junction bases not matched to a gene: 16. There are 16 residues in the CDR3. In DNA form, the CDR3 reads TGTGCCAGCAGTCCTACAGGGGTGGCTCTGAGTGGAAAACTGTTTTTT. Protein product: CASSPTGVALSGKLFF.